The 10 T cell receptor beta chains in this list originate from one sample, sequenced in a study of breast tumors, draining lymph nodes, adjacent tissues. TCRdb reprocessed the multiplex PCR reads with MiXCR, giving one entry per CDR3 protein. The top ten clones hold roughly 8% of a sample with 20,000 to 25,000 distinct CDR3 sequences, approximately 48% of them seen once. The sample comprised breast tumor tissue. The receptors were gathered from a female donor with breast cancer. Some clones in this sample may be carry-over from other donors' samples.

Comments on this clonotype: A junction end diverges from the germline sequence, so it may reflect a read error. The chain couples TRBV3-1 to TRBJ2-1; no firm D call. Germline CDR1 LGHDT, CDR2 YNNKEL (reference sequence). This CDR3 region has 14 residues. This chain's CDR3 is CASSLIAGYNGQFF. The DNA for the CDR3 is TGTGCCAGTAGCCTTATAGCTGGCTACAATGGGCAGTTCTTC.

With regard to this clonotype: This clone may be a read error of a much larger clone one base away. The chain links TRBV20-1 to TRBJ1-5, with D possibly TRBD1 on 6 matching bases. Germline lookup yields CDR1 DFQATT and CDR2 SNEGSKA (reference sequence). This CDR3 has 16 residues. The V and J ends lost 6 bases and 0 bases respectively, with 18 bases between them. The CDR3 DNA reads as TGCAGTGCCTGGGGGACAAGGCCCGCTAGCAATCAGCCCCAGCATTTT. Translation gives CSAWGTRPASNQPQHF.

Regarding this clonotype: Germline is not matched at one junction end, which may reflect a read error. This chain connects TRBV20-1 to TRBJ2-5; D gene uncertain. The CDR3 loop spans 11 amino acids. Per germline, CDR1 DFQATT and CDR2 SNEGSKA (reference sequence). DNA for the CDR3: TGCGGTGCTCGAGACCAAGAGACCCAGTACTTC. It is translated as CGARDQETQYF.

This clonotype has ten or more counts. The V call is TRBV20-1, the J call TRBJ2-7; 10 bases map to TRBD1. The germline V gene encodes CDR1 DFQATT and CDR2 SNEGSKA (reference sequence). The CDR3 loop spans 14 amino acids. V lost 1 base, J lost 9 bases, and 9 bases stayed unmatched. CDR3 nucleotides: TGCAGTGCTAGAGGGGACAGGGGACATACGCCGCAGTACTTC. Its protein is CSARGDRGHTPQYF.

This clonotype is termed medium-sized. This chain uses TRBV5-1 with TRBJ1-2; D gene unclear. V was clipped by 0 bases and J by 4 bases, with 16 bases between them. Germline V CDR1 and CDR2: SGHRS, YFSETQ. CDR3 length equals 16 residues. Written as DNA, the CDR3 is TGCGCCAGCAGCTTGGCAGTCGTGGGCCCGGGCTATGGCTACACCTTC. This translates into CASSLAVVGPGYGYTF.

This clonotype was recorded many times. This chain uses TRBV7-8 with TRBJ2-7; D could derive from TRBD1 or TRBD2 (5 bases each). Per germline, CDR1 SGHVS and CDR2 FQNEAQ. Trimming took off 0 bases at V and 0 bases at J, with 15 bases between the two ends. The CDR3 length is 17 residues. CDR3 bases: TGTGCCAGCAGCTTAGCTGCCACTCCGAGGGGCTCCTACGAGCAGTACTTC. It translates to CASSLAATPRGSYEQYF.

To note about this clonotype: The junction departs from germline at one end; a sequencing error may be responsible. The rearrangement uses TRBV19 and TRBJ1-1; D ambiguous. The germline V gene encodes CDR1 LNHDA and CDR2 SQIVND (reference sequence). The CDR3 sequence is 14 residues long. The CDR3 spells CAGSIQRGNTEAFF. CDR3 bases: TGTGCCGGTAGTATTCAACGAGGAAACACTGAAGCTTTCTTT.

In its sample, this clonotype was seen many times. V is TRBV2 and J is TRBJ2-1; 7 nucleotides match TRBD2. The CDR3 runs to 15 residues. Looked up from germline, CDR1 is SNHLY and CDR2 is FYNNEI. The ends lost 2 bases at V and 1 base at J; junction bases unmatched: 2. The CDR3 DNA is TGTGCCAGCAGTGAACTAGCGGCTTCCTACAATGAGCAGTTCTTC. Protein: CASSELAASYNEQFF.

The chain uses TRBV29-1 and TRBJ1-2, with 7 positions matching TRBD1. With 5 bases clipped from V and 5 bases from J, the junction kept 2 bases outside the gene matches. Germline V gene sequence: CDR1 SQVTM, CDR2 ANQGSEA. CDR3 length: 11 amino acids. The CDR3 reads CSVQGGYGYTF. CDR3 DNA sequence: TGCAGCGTTCAGGGGGGATATGGCTACACCTTC.

V gene TRBV20-1 combines with J gene TRBJ2-7; 9 bases agree with TRBD2. The CDR3 sequence is 12 residues long. The germline gives CDR1 DFQATT, CDR2 SNEGSKA (reference sequence). The junction had 2 bases not matched to a gene; V was cut back by 3 bases and J by 5 bases. CDR3 DNA sequence: TGCAGTGCTAGGGGACTAGCTGACGAGCAGTACTTC. Translating it yields CSARGLADEQYF.